The rows below give T cell receptor beta chains drawn from one sample of a study of technical replicates of blood from a handful of donors. TCRdb's table, derived via immunoSEQ multiplex PCR, lists solely in-frame clones and lacks some. The sample comprises 55,000 to 85,000 clones, roughly 97% of which are singletons, and roughly 0.25% rests with the top ten. Material for sequencing was T cells isolated from PBMCs. The receptor set was obtained from a human donor in good health. Each CDR3 is given with its conserved first and last residue. The order of the fields is V gene, clone size, J gene, D gene, CDR3 DNA, CDR3 protein. The D gene is left open where the match is weak. Clone size appears in some rows only: once, few, many, or a class for an expanded clone.

>TRBV5-4|NA|TRBJ2-1|NA
TGTGCCAGCAGCCGCGGCTATGAGCAGTTCTTC
CASSRGYEQFF
>TRBV4-3|NA|TRBJ2-1|NA
TGCGCCAGCAGCCAAGGCCGTGGCAGGGGATTAGTAAATGAGCAGTTCTTC
CASSQGRGRGLVNEQFF
>TRBV7-9|NA|TRBJ2-5|NA
TGTGCCAGCAGCTTATGGGCTAGCATGAGTTACTTC
CASSLWASMSYF
>TRBV7-6|once|TRBJ2-7|TRBD1
TGTGCCAGCAGCGCCGGGACAGCCTACGAGCAGTACTTC
CASSAGTAYEQYF
>TRBV7-6|NA|TRBJ2-5|NA
TGTGCCAGCAGCAATCCCGTTGAGACCCAGTACTTC
CASSNPVETQYF
>TRBV29-1|once|TRBJ1-5|NA
TGCAGCGTTCAGGAGTCAGGGGATCAGCCCCAGCATTTT
CSVQESGDQPQHF
>TRBV10-3|NA|TRBJ2-1|NA
TGTGCCACCGTTGCCGGACTAGAGGGGGGCAATGAGCAGTTCTTC
CATVAGLEGGNEQFF
>TRBV21-1|NA|TRBJ2-2|NA
TGTGCCAGCAAAAAAGGGGGCGGGGAGCTGTTTTTT
CASKKGGGELFF
>TRBV11-2|NA|TRBJ1-2|NA
TGTGCCAGCAGCTTACGCTGGGCTGGCTACACCTTC
CASSLRWAGYTF
>TRBV5-1|NA|TRBJ2-7|TRBD1
TGCGCCAGCAGCCCAGGGACAGTTCTTTACGAGCAGTACTTC
CASSPGTVLYEQYF
>TRBV30|NA|TRBJ2-2|TRBD1
TGTGCCTGGAGTGTAGAGGACAGGGATTCCGGGGAGCTGTTTTTT
CAWSVEDRDSGELFF
>TRBV6-6|NA|TRBJ1-4|TRBD1
TGTGCCAGCAGGACCGGGACAGGGAATGAAAAACTGTTTTTT
CASRTGTGNEKLFF
>TRBV6-5|NA|TRBJ2-7|NA
TGTGCCAGCAGTTATCGGGACTTATACGAGCAGTACTTC
CASSYRDLYEQYF
>TRBV9|NA|TRBJ2-1|TRBD2
TGTGCCAGCAGCGTCGGGACTAGCGGACACAATGAGCAGTTCTTC
CASSVGTSGHNEQFF
>TRBV7-9|NA|TRBJ1-2|NA
TGTGCCAGCATCGATCGGAATGGGGGGGCGGGTGATGGCTACACCTTC
CASIDRNGGAGDGYTF
>TRBV13|NA|TRBJ2-2|NA
TGTGCCAGCAGCTTAACCCCTATTAACACCGGGGAGCTGTTTTTT
CASSLTPINTGELFF
>TRBV11-2|NA|TRBJ2-1|TRBD2
TGTGCCAGCAGGACGGGACTAGCGGGGGGGAATGAGCAGTTCTTC
CASRTGLAGGNEQFF
>TRBV25-1|NA|TRBJ2-7|NA
TGTGCCAGCAGTGAATTTAACTTCTACGAGCAGTACTTC
CASSEFNFYEQYF
>TRBV19|NA|TRBJ1-1|NA
TGTGCCAGTAGTATAGCTTGGACAAGCAACACTGAAGCTTTCTTT
CASSIAWTSNTEAFF
>TRBV5-1|NA|TRBJ2-2|TRBD2
TGCGCCAGCAGCGGGGGACTAGCGGGAGGGCCCAGCGGGGAGCTGTTTTTT
CASSGGLAGGPSGELFF
>TRBV9|NA|TRBJ2-7|TRBD1
TGTGCCAGCAGCACGGGACAGGGTAACCACGAGCAGTACTTC
CASSTGQGNHEQYF
>TRBV27|NA|TRBJ2-1|NA
TGTGCCAGCAGTTTGGGGCCCCACAATGAGCAGTTCTTC
CASSLGPHNEQFF
>TRBV4-1|NA|TRBJ2-1|TRBD2
TGCGCCAGCAGCCACATAGCGGGAACTAGCTCCTACAATGAGCAGTTCTTC
CASSHIAGTSSYNEQFF
>TRBV9|few|TRBJ1-4|NA
TGTGCCAGCAGCGTAGAGTCTAGTTATCGGGGGGAGGAACTGTTTTTT
CASSVESSYRGEELFF
>TRBV27|once|TRBJ2-1|NA
TGTGCCAGCAGTTTCGGGGACTCGCGCAATGAGCAGTTCTTC
CASSFGDSRNEQFF
>TRBV30|NA|TRBJ2-7|TRBD1
TGTGCCTGGAAGAACCGGGACAGGGGGTTCGAGCAGTACTTC
CAWKNRDRGFEQYF
>TRBV4-1|NA|TRBJ2-7|NA
TGCGCCAGCAGCCAAGCTCCGGGACAAGGATACGAGCAGTACTTC
CASSQAPGQGYEQYF
>TRBV6-5|NA|TRBJ2-3|TRBD2
TGTGCCAGCAGTTACTCCCTCGGGGGGGGCACAGATACGCAGTATTTT
CASSYSLGGGTDTQYF
>TRBV4-2|NA|TRBJ2-7|NA
TGTGCCAGCAGCCAAGGACAGTTAACCTACGAGCAGTACTTC
CASSQGQLTYEQYF
>TRBV7-3|NA|TRBJ1-3|NA
TGTGCCAGCAGCGCTCAGGCGCCTGGAAACACCATATATTTT
CASSAQAPGNTIYF
>TRBV2|NA|TRBJ1-2|TRBD1
TGTGCCGGAAGGACAGGGACTAACTATGGCTACACCTTC
CAGRTGTNYGYTF
>TRBV30|NA|TRBJ2-7|TRBD1
TGTGCCTGGAGGGAGGGACAGGACCACGAGCAGTACTTC
CAWREGQDHEQYF
>TRBV6-1|NA|TRBJ1-2|NA
TGTGCCAGCAGTGATTCTGCAGGGGTAGCCTATGGCTACACCTTC
CASSDSAGVAYGYTF
>TRBV5-1|NA|TRBJ2-7|TRBD1
TGCGCCAGCAGCCCTTATTCCCCGGGACAGGGCTACGAGCAGTACTTC
CASSPYSPGQGYEQYF
>TRBV27|NA|TRBJ2-7|NA
TGTGCCAGCGGGCCGGACAGACTGTCCTACGAGCAGTACTTC
CASGPDRLSYEQYF
>TRBV19|NA|TRBJ2-1|NA
TGTGCCAGTAGTATACGCCAGGGGCCCCGTCGAAATGAGCAGTTCTTC
CASSIRQGPRRNEQFF
>TRBV28|NA|TRBJ1-5|TRBD1
TGTGCCAGCACTGACAGGGTACTTCAGCCCCAGCATTTT
CASTDRVLQPQHF
>TRBV28|NA|TRBJ1-5|TRBD1
TGTGCCAGCAGTCCAGACAGGGTAAGGCCCCAGCATTTT
CASSPDRVRPQHF
>TRBV30|NA|TRBJ1-4|NA
TGTGCCTGGTACAGGGTAGAAGAAAAACTGTTTTTT
CAWYRVEEKLFF
>TRBV18|NA|TRBJ2-5|TRBD2
TGTGCCAGCTCCAGACTAGCGGGGAGGGAGACCCAGTACTTC
CASSRLAGRETQYF
>TRBV2|once|TRBJ1-1|TRBD1
TGTGCCAGCAGTGACGACAGGGAGGTCACTGAAGCTTTCTTT
CASSDDREVTEAFF
>TRBV4-1|NA|TRBJ2-7|TRBD1
TGCGCCAGCAGCCAAGATTGGACAGGGTACGAGCAGTACTTC
CASSQDWTGYEQYF
>TRBV9|NA|TRBJ1-1|NA
TGTGCCAGCAGCGTAGGGCAGGGAAGGAACACTGAAGCTTTCTTT
CASSVGQGRNTEAFF
>TRBV13|once|TRBJ1-2|TRBD1
TGTGCCAGCAGCGAAATATCCGGGACAGGGGTCGGCTACACCTTC
CASSEISGTGVGYTF
>TRBV29-1|NA|TRBJ2-3|TRBD1
TGCAGCGTTGACTGGGACAGGGTTAGCACAGATACGCAGTATTTT
CSVDWDRVSTDTQYF
>TRBV5-5|NA|TRBJ1-5|NA
TGTGCCAGCAGCTTGTACAGGGCAGGGCAGCCCCAGCATTTT
CASSLYRAGQPQHF
>TRBV6-5|NA|TRBJ2-3|NA
TGTGCCAGCAGTTACTCCCTAGCAGATACGCAGTATTTT
CASSYSLADTQYF
>TRBV29-1|once|TRBJ2-3|TRBD2
TGCAGCGTTTCTAGCGGGACGAGCACAGATACGCAGTATTTT
CSVSSGTSTDTQYF
>TRBV29-1|NA|TRBJ1-1|NA
TGCAGCGCTCTGACAGCTACTGAAGCTTTCTTT
CSALTATEAFF
>TRBV13|NA|TRBJ2-1|TRBD2
TGTGCCAGCAGCTTAGGGCTAGCGGGAGGGATAGTTTGGTCCAATGAGCAGTTCTTC
CASSLGLAGGIVWSNEQFF
>TRBV27|NA|TRBJ2-7|TRBD1
TGTGCCAGCAGTTCGACAGGGGGCACATACGAGCAGTACTTC
CASSSTGGTYEQYF
>TRBV5-5|NA|TRBJ1-1|NA
TGTGCCAGCAGCTTCTGGGGACACCAGAACACTGAAGCTTTCTTT
CASSFWGHQNTEAFF
>TRBV6-6|NA|TRBJ1-2|NA
TGTGCCAGCAGTTTAGGAGTCTATGGCTACACCTTC
CASSLGVYGYTF
>TRBV19|once|TRBJ2-5|NA
TGTGCCAGTAGTAACCCTCTAGAGGGGACCCAGTACTTC
CASSNPLEGTQYF
>TRBV5-1|NA|TRBJ1-4|TRBD1
TGCGCCAGCAGCTTGGGGGACAGGGGGCGATTAACTAATGAAAAACTGTTTTTT
CASSLGDRGRLTNEKLFF